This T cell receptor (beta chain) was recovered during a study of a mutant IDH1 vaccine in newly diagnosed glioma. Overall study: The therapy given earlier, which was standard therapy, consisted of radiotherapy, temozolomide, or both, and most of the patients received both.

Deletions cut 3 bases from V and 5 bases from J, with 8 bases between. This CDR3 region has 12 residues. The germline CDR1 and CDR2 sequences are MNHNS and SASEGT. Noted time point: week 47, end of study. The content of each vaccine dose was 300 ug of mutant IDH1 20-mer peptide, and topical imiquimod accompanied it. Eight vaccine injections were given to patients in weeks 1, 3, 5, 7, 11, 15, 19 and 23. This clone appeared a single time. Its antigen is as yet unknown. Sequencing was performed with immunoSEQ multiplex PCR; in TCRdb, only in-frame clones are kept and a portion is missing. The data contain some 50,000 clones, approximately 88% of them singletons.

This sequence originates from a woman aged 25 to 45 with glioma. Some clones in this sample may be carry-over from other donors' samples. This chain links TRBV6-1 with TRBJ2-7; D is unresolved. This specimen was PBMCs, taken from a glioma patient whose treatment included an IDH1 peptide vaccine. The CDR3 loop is CASSEKIHEQYF. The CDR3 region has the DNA TGTGCCAGCAGTGAGAAGATCCACGAGCAGTACTTC.